The 14 T cell receptor beta chains given below trace back to one sample, sequenced in a study of blood T cell repertoires in COVID-19 (dated by TCRdb to the early 2020s). Libraries came from the immunoSEQ multiplex PCR assay. As stored in TCRdb, this immuneACCESS dataset retains in-frame rearrangements with V and J assigned. A fraction of the clones does not appear; measured against another copy, unresolved V genes explain less than half of the discrepancy, and the remainder lacks a known reason. This sample holds some 400,000 clones; 90% were observed only once. The top ten clones comprise 6.5% of the sample. The sample consisted of peripheral blood. The source is a man between 18 and 35 years old with active or convalescent COVID-19.

The genes are TRBV19 and TRBJ2-7; 7 bases align to TRBD2. The CDR3 has 14 residues. Germline V gives CDR1 LNHDA, CDR2 SQIVND (reference sequence). The J segment lost 1 base and the V segment lost 4 bases, leaving 4 bases of the junction unmatched. The CDR3 loop reads CASSTLAASYEQYF. CDR3 DNA sequence: TGTGCCAGTAGTACGCTAGCGGCGTCCTACGAGCAGTACTTC. The full variable domain, with the rest looked up from reference TRBV19 and TRBJ2-7, is DGGITQSPKYLFRKEGQNVTLSCEQNLNHDAMYWYRQDPGQGLRLIYYSQIVNDFQKGDIAEGYSVSREKKESFPLTVTSAQKNPTAFYLCASSTLAASYEQYFGPGTRLTVT.

The chain carries TRBV7-2 and TRBJ2-2, with 10 bases identical to TRBD2. CDR3 size: 17 residues. Germline assignment: CDR1 SGHTA and CDR2 FQGNSA. Trimming cost V 5 bases and J 1 base; bases outside gene matches: 7. CDR3 sequence (DNA): TGTGCCAGCAGCGATCAGACTAGCGGGCTGAACACCGGGGAGCTGTTTTTT. This encodes CASSDQTSGLNTGELFF.

The genes are TRBV19 and TRBJ2-1; D perhaps matches TRBD2 (5 bases). The CDR3 length is 15 residues. Trimming took off 5 bases at V and 0 bases at J, with 11 bases between the two ends. Germline-derived CDR1 and CDR2 are LNHDA and SQIVND (reference sequence). This CDR3 reads CASSPGISSYNEQFF. The CDR3 coding sequence is TGTGCCAGTAGTCCGGGAATTAGCTCCTACAATGAGCAGTTCTTC.

This rearrangement joins TRBV4-3 to TRBJ2-1, with 8 bases fitting TRBD1. CDR1 LGHNA and CDR2 YSLEER come from the germline V gene. Trimming took 0 bases from V and 7 from J; bases not matched to a gene: 5. CDR3 length: 15 residues. In DNA, the CDR3 is TGCGCCAGCAGCCAAGATCGACAGGGGCTAAATGAGCAGTTCTTC. Protein: CASSQDRQGLNEQFF.

This chain uses TRBV5-1 with TRBJ2-4; 9 bases are a match to TRBD1. V gave up 4 bases and J gave up 5 bases; unmatched junction bases: 4. From germline, CDR1 is SGHRS and CDR2 YFSETQ. This CDR3 spans 14 amino acids. The CDR3 coding sequence is TGCGCCAGCAGCCCCGGGACAGGGCAAAACATTCAGTACTTC. Amino acid sequence: CASSPGTGQNIQYF.

J is TRBJ2-1 and V is TRBV28; 9 bases are shared with TRBD2. The CDR3 has 15 residues. V was pared by 7 bases and J by 7 bases, with 11 bases of the junction left unmatched. CDR1 and CDR2 from the germline V gene are MDHEN and SYDVKM. The CDR3 here is CASTLELAGMNEQFF. For the CDR3, the DNA is TGTGCCAGCACCTTGGAACTAGCGGGTATGAATGAGCAGTTCTTC.

J is TRBJ1-2 and V is TRBV30; TRBD1 aligns across 12 bases. V gave up 5 bases and J gave up 7 bases; unmatched junction bases: 11. The CDR3 spans 15 residues. Germline values: CDR1 GTSNPN, CDR2 SVGIG (reference sequence). CDR3 DNA sequence: TGTGCCTGGGAGAAACCGGGACAGGGGGCGGTTGGCTACACCTTC. It yields the protein CAWEKPGQGAVGYTF.

As DNA, the CDR3 is TGTGCCAGCACCGATAAGTTGAGTTTAGCCGGGGAGCTGTTTTTT. This translates into CASTDKLSLAGELFF. The chain has TRBV7-9 and TRBJ2-2; D gene uncertain. The CDR3 spans 15 residues. V lost 7 bases and J lost 6, with 18 bases in between. Germline loops: CDR1 SEHNR, CDR2 FQNEAQ (reference sequence).

The genes are TRBV4-3 and TRBJ2-1, with D possibly matching TRBD1 (5 bases). Germline V gives CDR1 LGHNA, CDR2 YSLEER. V was pared by 0 bases and J by 1 base, with 10 bases between. CDR3 length: 16 amino acids. CDR3 coding DNA: TGCGCCAGCAGCCAAGATTGGTCAGGGTCCTACAATGAGCAGTTCTTC. Protein: CASSQDWSGSYNEQFF.

With respect to this clone: This same CDR3 is encoded by further DNA sequences in the sample. The chain has TRBV4-3 and TRBJ2-7; D remains ambiguous. V dropped 0 bases and J dropped 4 bases, with 10 bases sitting between them. Germline V gives CDR1 LGHNA, CDR2 YSLEER. CDR3 length: 14 amino acids. The CDR3 region has the DNA TGCGCCAGCAGCCAAGATTCGTTCAGTTACGAGCAGTACTTC. Translating it yields CASSQDSFSYEQYF.

The V gene is TRBV3-1 (or the pseudogene TRBV3-2), the J gene TRBJ1-4; D not resolved. V was clipped by 0 bases and J by 8 bases, with 19 bases between them. There are 17 residues in the CDR3. Germline V gives CDR1 LGHDT, CDR2 YNNKEL (reference sequence). CDR3 region: CASSQDREGRVYEKLFF. The DNA of the CDR3 is TGTGCCAGCAGCCAAGATAGAGAAGGGCGGGTTTACGAAAAACTGTTTTTT.

The chain combines TRBV28 with TRBJ2-6, with a tentative D call TRBD1 (5 bases). From germline, CDR1 is MDHEN and CDR2 SYDVKM. The CDR3 length is 16 residues. V lost 11 bases and J lost 0, with 17 bases in between. The CDR3 is CAGAAGDFSGANVLTF. In DNA, the CDR3 is TGTGCCGGGGCTGCAGGCGACTTCTCTGGGGCCAACGTCCTGACTTTC.

This chain links TRBV7-9 with TRBJ2-5; D is uncertain. The CDR3 length is 14 residues. Germline lookup yields CDR1 SEHNR and CDR2 FQNEAQ (reference sequence). Between the trimmed V and J ends, which lost 1 base and 7 bases, there was a span of 13 bases. This chain's CDR3 is CASSLDSSLRTQYF. The CDR3 nucleotides are TGTGCCAGCAGCTTAGACAGTTCTCTTAGGACCCAGTACTTC.

This chain connects TRBV2 to TRBJ1-1; tentatively, D is TRBD1 (5 bases). With 5 bases removed from V and 6 bases from J, the gap between germline ends came to 10 bases. CDR1 and CDR2 (germline): SNHLY, FYNNEI. CDR3 length equals 12 residues. The CDR3 reads CASSTDRSEAFF. The CDR3 nucleotides are TGTGCCAGCAGTACTGACAGATCTGAAGCTTTCTTT.